The 17 T cell receptor beta chains below come from one sample, sequenced in a study of blood T cell repertoires in COVID-19. Sequencing was performed with immunoSEQ multiplex PCR; in TCRdb, only in-frame clones are kept and a portion is missing. The sample yields some 330,000 clones, more than 75% seen once. The sample comprised PBMCs or T cells enriched from blood (not recorded which). These receptors came from a man aged 35 to 55 in a cohort exposed to, infected with or recovered from COVID-19 (not recorded which).

The CDR3 loop reads CASRTGTGTSNSPLHF. CDR3 DNA: TGTGCCAGCAGGACCGGGACAGGGACCTCTAATTCACCCCTCCACTTT. J is TRBJ1-6 and V is TRBV7-8, with TRBD1 identical over 9 bases. The J segment lost 6 bases and the V segment lost 6 bases, leaving 9 bases of the junction unmatched. There are 16 residues in the CDR3. CDR1 and CDR2 (germline): SGHVS, FQNEAQ.

The rearrangement links TRBV27 to TRBJ1-3; a possible D gene is TRBD1 (6 bases). Germline lookup yields CDR1 MNHEY and CDR2 SMNVEV (reference sequence). This CDR3 spans 14 amino acids. V was trimmed by 10 bases and J by 3 bases, leaving 16 bases between them. The CDR3 DNA is TGTGCCACCTCCTCCCGGGACAATGGAAACACCATATATTTT. It specifies CATSSRDNGNTIYF.

The genes are TRBV24-1 and TRBJ2-1; 10 nucleotides line up with TRBD2. Germline CDR1 and CDR2: KGHDR and SFDVKD. Trimming at V came to 3 bases and at J to 11 bases, leaving 12 bases not matched to a gene. There are 16 residues in the CDR3. Here the CDR3 DNA reads TGTGCCACCAGTGATCCCCCAGCGGGAGGGCCTCCGAAGCAGTTCTTC. As protein: CATSDPPAGGPPKQFF.

The chain uses TRBV5-1 and TRBJ1-4; TRBD1 might be the D (6 bases). Trimming stripped 5 bases from V and 6 bases from J, with 17 bases between. The CDR3 is 15 residues long. Per germline, CDR1 SGHRS and CDR2 YFSETQ. CDR3 DNA sequence: TGCGCCAGCAGACCTCTCGGGACAAGACATGAAAAACTGTTTTTT. This gives the protein CASRPLGTRHEKLFF.

The rearrangement links TRBV18 to TRBJ2-5; D is ambiguous. V dropped 7 bases and J dropped 3 bases, with 12 bases sitting between them. The germline V gene has CDR1 KGHSH and CDR2 LQKENI. The CDR3 is made up of 13 amino acids. The CDR3 loop is CASYLDTEETQYF. CDR3 in DNA: TGTGCCAGCTACTTAGACACCGAAGAGACCCAGTACTTC.

The chain joins TRBV25-1 to TRBJ2-3; TRBD2 matches at 12 bases. Germline CDR1 and CDR2: MGHDK and SYGVNS. V shed 7 bases, J shed 3 bases, and the junction held 11 bases outside the gene matches. CDR3 length: 17 residues. The CDR3 loop is CASILLAGGPGTDTQYF. DNA of the CDR3: TGTGCCAGCATCCTTCTAGCGGGAGGGCCGGGTACAGATACGCAGTATTTT.

The gene calls are TRBV20-1 and TRBJ1-1, with 8 bases that match TRBD1. The CDR3 is 11 amino acids. Germline V gives CDR1 DFQATT, CDR2 SNEGSKA (reference sequence). The CDR3 sequence is CRPGGHTEAFF. CDR3 coding DNA: TGCAGACCAGGGGGCCACACTGAAGCTTTCTTT.

CDR3 sequence: CATSRGTGYSNQPQHF. DNA for the CDR3: TGTGCCACCAGCAGAGGGACAGGCTATAGCAATCAGCCCCAGCATTTT. V gene TRBV15 combines with J gene TRBJ1-5, with TRBD1 matching over 7 bases. Trimming took 1 base from V and 0 from J; bases not matched to a gene: 3. This CDR3 has 16 residues. Germline V gene data show CDR1 as LNHNV and CDR2 as YYDKDF (reference sequence). Filled out from reference TRBV15 and TRBJ1-5, the complete variable domain reads DAMVIQNPRYQVTQFGKPVTLSCSQTLNHNVMYWYQQKSSQAPKLLFHYYDKDFNNEADTPDNFQSRRPNTSFCFLDIRSPGLGDTAMYLCATSRGTGYSNQPQHFGDGTRLSIL.

The rearrangement links TRBV5-1 to TRBJ2-1, with 8 positions matching TRBD2. The CDR3 has 14 residues. V lost 8 bases to trimming and J lost 6 bases; unmatched junction nucleotides: 10. From germline, CDR1 is SGHRS and CDR2 YFSETQ. In DNA form, the CDR3 reads TGCGCCAGTAAAGATTTCGGGAGGGCCAATGAGCAGTTCTTC. This translates into CASKDFGRANEQFF.

The rearrangement links TRBV28 to TRBJ2-6; TRBD1 matches 9 bases. After removal of 5 bases from V and 0 bases from J, the junction contained 5 bases not matched to a gene. The CDR3 has 17 residues. The germline CDR1 and CDR2 sequences are MDHEN and SYDVKM. CDR3 nucleotides: TGTGCCAGCAGTCCCGGGACAGGGAACTCTGGGGCCAACGTCCTGACTTTC. Its protein product is CASSPGTGNSGANVLTF.

The chain joins TRBV6-5 to TRBJ1-1; D is ambiguous. Trimming stripped 6 bases from V and 3 bases from J, with 14 bases between. Per germline, CDR1 MNHEY and CDR2 SVGAGI. The CDR3 covers 14 residues. CDR3 region: CASRHRMRDTEAFF. CDR3 DNA sequence: TGTGCCAGCAGACATAGAATGAGGGACACTGAAGCTTTCTTT.

The chain employs TRBV30 and TRBJ2-5, with TRBD1 matching 9 bases. Germline lookup yields CDR1 GTSNPN and CDR2 SVGIG (reference sequence). The CDR3 has 13 residues. V dropped 3 bases and J dropped 5; count of bases not matched to a gene: 4. The CDR3 nucleotides read TGTGCCTGGAGAGGACAGGGGATTGAGACCCAGTACTTC. Encoded protein: CAWRGQGIETQYF.

This clone was counted a single time. The chain links TRBV5-1 to TRBJ2-5, with 10 bases matching TRBD2. CDR1 is SGHRS and CDR2 is YFSETQ in the germline V gene. This CDR3 is 16 amino acids long. Unmatched junction bases numbered 8, after V lost 4 bases and J lost 2 bases. CDR3 sequence: CASSRLAGEGQETQYF. In DNA form, the CDR3 reads TGCGCCAGCAGCCGCCTAGCGGGAGAAGGGCAAGAGACCCAGTACTTC.

CDR3 nucleotide sequence: TGCGCCAGCAGCCAAGAAGCGGGTGCAACTAATGAAAAACTGTTTTTT. Translating it yields CASSQEAGATNEKLFF. The gene calls are TRBV4-1 and TRBJ1-4; D is ambiguous. CDR1 and CDR2 (germline): MGHRA, YSYEKL. The V and J ends lost 0 bases and 0 bases respectively, with 8 bases between them. The CDR3 is 16 amino acids.

In its sample, this clone was seen a few times. The genes are TRBV6-5 and TRBJ1-5; 12 bases map to TRBD1. The V and J ends lost 5 bases and 6 bases, in that order; junction bases with no gene match: 5. This CDR3 has 15 residues. Germline assignment: CDR1 MNHEY and CDR2 SVGAGI. CDR3 in DNA: TGTGCCAGCAGTAACCGGGACAGGGGGCCTCAGCCCCAGCATTTT. This gives the protein CASSNRDRGPQPQHF.

The chain uses TRBV5-1 and TRBJ2-2; TRBD2 aligns across 8 bases. There are 17 residues in the CDR3. V dropped 3 bases and J dropped 5; count of bases not matched to a gene: 12. The germline V gene has CDR1 SGHRS and CDR2 YFSETQ. This chain's CDR3 is CASSSPRSGSGTGELFF. CDR3 coding DNA: TGCGCCAGCAGCTCGCCCAGGAGCGGGAGTGGGACCGGGGAGCTGTTTTTT. The full variable domain, with the rest looked up from reference TRBV5-1 and TRBJ2-2, is KAGVTQTPRYLIKTRGQQVTLSCSPISGHRSVSWYQQTPGQGLQFLFEYFSETQRNKGNFPGRFSGRQFSNSRSEMNVSTLELGDSALYLCASSSPRSGSGTGELFFGEGSRLTVL.

The V call is TRBV9, the J call TRBJ2-3, with D maybe TRBD1 (6 bases). V was trimmed by 1 base and J by 10 bases, leaving 16 bases between them. The CDR3 has 14 residues. Germline V gene sequence: CDR1 SGDLS, CDR2 YYNGEE. CDR3 coding DNA: TGTGCCAGCAGCGTACAGGGGACGCGGAGTGCGCAGTATTTT. Its protein product is CASSVQGTRSAQYF. The complete variable domain, with remaining parts taken from reference TRBV9 and TRBJ2-3, reads DSGVTQTPKHLITATGQRVTLRCSPRSGDLSVYWYQQSLDQGLQFLIQYYNGEERAKGNILERFSAQQFPDLHSELNLSSLELGDSALYFCASSVQGTRSAQYFGPGTRLTVL.